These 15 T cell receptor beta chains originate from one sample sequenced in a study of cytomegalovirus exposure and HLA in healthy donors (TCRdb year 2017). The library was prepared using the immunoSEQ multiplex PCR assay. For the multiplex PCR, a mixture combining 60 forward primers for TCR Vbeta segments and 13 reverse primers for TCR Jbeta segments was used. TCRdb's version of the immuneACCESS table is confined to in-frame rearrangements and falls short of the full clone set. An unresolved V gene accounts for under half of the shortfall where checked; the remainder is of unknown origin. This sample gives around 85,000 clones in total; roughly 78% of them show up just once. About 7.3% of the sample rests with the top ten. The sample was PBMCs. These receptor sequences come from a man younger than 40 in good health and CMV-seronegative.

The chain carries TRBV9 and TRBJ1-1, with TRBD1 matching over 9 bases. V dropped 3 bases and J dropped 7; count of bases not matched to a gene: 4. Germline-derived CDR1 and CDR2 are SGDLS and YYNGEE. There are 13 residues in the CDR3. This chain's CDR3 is CASSGGTGFEAFF. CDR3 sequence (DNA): TGTGCCAGCAGCGGCGGGACAGGGTTTGAAGCTTTCTTT.

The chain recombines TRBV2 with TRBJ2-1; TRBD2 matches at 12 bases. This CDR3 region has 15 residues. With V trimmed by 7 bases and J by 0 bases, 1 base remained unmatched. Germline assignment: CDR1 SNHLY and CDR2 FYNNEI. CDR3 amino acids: CASMGLAGSYNEQFF. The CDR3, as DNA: TGTGCCAGCATGGGACTAGCGGGCTCCTACAATGAGCAGTTCTTC.

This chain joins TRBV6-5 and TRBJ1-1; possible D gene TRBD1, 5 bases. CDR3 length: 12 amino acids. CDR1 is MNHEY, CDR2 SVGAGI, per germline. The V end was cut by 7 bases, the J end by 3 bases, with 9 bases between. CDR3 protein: CASKEQDTEAFF. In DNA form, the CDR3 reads TGTGCCAGCAAGGAACAGGACACTGAAGCTTTCTTT.

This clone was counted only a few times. CDR3: CASSSGIKWAGSYEQYF. In DNA form, the CDR3 reads TGTGCCAGCAGTTCGGGGATTAAGTGGGCAGGCTCCTACGAGCAGTACTTC. The chain links TRBV28 to TRBJ2-7; TRBD2 is a possible D gene (5 bases). The V and J ends lost 4 bases and 0 bases respectively, with 19 bases between them. The CDR3 is 17 amino acids. Germline loops: CDR1 MDHEN, CDR2 SYDVKM.

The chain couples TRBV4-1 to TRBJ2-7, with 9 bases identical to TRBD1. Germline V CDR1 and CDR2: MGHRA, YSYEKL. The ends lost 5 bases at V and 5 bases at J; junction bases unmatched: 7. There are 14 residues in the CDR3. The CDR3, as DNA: TGCGCCAGCAGCGCGCCCGGGACAGGGAACGAGCAGTACTTC. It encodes CASSAPGTGNEQYF.

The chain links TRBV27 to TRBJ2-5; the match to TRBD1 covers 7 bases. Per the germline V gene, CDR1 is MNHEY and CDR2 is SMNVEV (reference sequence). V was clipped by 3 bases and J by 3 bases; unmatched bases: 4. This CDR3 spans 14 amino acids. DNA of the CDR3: TGTGCCAGCAGTTTCTTAGACAGGGAAGAGACCCAGTACTTC. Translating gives CASSFLDREETQYF.

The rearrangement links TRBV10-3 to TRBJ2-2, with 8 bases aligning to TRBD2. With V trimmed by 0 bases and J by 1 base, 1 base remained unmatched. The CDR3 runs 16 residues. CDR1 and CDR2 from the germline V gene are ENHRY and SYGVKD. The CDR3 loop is CAISESSGGNTGELFF. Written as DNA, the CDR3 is TGTGCCATCAGTGAGTCGAGCGGGGGGAACACCGGGGAGCTGTTTTTT.

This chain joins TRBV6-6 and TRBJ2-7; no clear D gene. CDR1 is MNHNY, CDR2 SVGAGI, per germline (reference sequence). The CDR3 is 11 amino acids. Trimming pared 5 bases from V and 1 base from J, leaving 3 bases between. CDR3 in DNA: TGTGCCAGCAGTCAGTCCTACGAGCAGTACTTC. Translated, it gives CASSQSYEQYF.

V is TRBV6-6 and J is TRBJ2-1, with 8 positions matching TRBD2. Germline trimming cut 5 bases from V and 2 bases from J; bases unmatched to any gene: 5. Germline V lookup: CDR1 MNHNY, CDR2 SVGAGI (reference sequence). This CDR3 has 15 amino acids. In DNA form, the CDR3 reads TGTGCCAGCAGTGATAGCGGGAACCCCTACAATGAGCAGTTCTTC. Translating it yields CASSDSGNPYNEQFF.

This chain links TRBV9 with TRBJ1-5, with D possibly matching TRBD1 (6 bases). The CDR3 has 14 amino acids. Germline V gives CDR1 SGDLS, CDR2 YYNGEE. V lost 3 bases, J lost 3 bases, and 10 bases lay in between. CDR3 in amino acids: CASSETGANQPQHF. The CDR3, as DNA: TGTGCCAGCAGCGAGACAGGTGCCAATCAGCCCCAGCATTTT.

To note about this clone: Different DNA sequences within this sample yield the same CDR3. The CDR3 region has the DNA TGTGCCAGCAGCTCCCAAGACAGGGGGCATTCACCCCTCCACTTT. Translation: CASSSQDRGHSPLHF. The V gene is TRBV11-2, the J gene TRBJ1-6; 10 bases agree with TRBD1. This CDR3 comprises 15 residues. Per germline, CDR1 SGHAT and CDR2 FQNNGV. V was pared by 4 bases and J by 8 bases, with 5 bases of the junction left unmatched.

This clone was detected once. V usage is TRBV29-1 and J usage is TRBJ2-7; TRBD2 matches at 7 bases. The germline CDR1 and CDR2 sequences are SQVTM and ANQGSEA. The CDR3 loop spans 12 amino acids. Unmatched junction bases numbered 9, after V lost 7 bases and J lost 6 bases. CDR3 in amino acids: CSAGRGEGEQYF. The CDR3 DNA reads TGCAGCGCCGGCCGGGGGGAAGGCGAGCAGTACTTC.

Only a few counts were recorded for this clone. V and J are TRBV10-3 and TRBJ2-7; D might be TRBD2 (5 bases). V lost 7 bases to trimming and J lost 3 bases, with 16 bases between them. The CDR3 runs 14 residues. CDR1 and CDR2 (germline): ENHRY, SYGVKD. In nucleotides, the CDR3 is TGTGCCATCAAGTCGGACTCGCAGATCTACGAGCAGTACTTC. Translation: CAIKSDSQIYEQYF.

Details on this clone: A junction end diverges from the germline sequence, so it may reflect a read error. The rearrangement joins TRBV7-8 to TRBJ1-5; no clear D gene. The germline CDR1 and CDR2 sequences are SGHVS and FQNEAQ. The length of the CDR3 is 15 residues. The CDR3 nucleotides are TGTGCCGGCAGCTTGAGGGATGGCGCCAATCAGCCCCAGCATTTT. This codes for CAGSLRDGANQPQHF. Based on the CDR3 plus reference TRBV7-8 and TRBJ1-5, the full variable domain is GAGVSQSPRYKVAKRGQDVALRCDPISGHVSLFWYQQALGQGPEFLTYFQNEAQLDKSGLPSDRFFAERPEGSVSTLKIQRTQQEDSAVYLCAGSLRDGANQPQHFGDGTRLSIL.

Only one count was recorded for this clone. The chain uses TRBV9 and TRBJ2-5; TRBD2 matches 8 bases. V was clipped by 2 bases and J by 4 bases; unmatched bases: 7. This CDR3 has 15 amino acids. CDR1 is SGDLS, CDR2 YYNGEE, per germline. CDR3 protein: CASSVGGGEGETQYF. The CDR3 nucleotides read TGTGCCAGCAGCGTCGGGGGGGGTGAAGGAGAGACCCAGTACTTC.